These 21 T cell receptor beta chains were all obtained from the same sample, sequenced in a study of cytomegalovirus exposure and HLA in healthy donors. Using immunoSEQ multiplex PCR, the repertoire was profiled, and TCRdb retains in-frame clones only, with some absent. The repertoire holds some 170,000 clones, with 85% to 90% as singletons. The sequenced sample consisted of PBMCs. The receptors shown here come from a young woman in good health and CMV-seropositive.

This clone was seen a handful of times. V gene TRBV29-1 combines with J gene TRBJ1-1; a possible D gene is TRBD1 (5 bases). The V end was cut by 4 bases, the J end by 4 bases, with 10 bases between. Germline values: CDR1 SQVTM, CDR2 ANQGSEA. There are 12 residues in the CDR3. CDR3 in DNA: TGCAGCGTTGGGAGGGGTGGCACTGAAGCTTTCTTT. Its translation: CSVGRGGTEAFF.

V usage is TRBV6-5 and J usage is TRBJ1-3; D gene ambiguous. CDR3 length equals 14 residues. V shed 2 bases and J shed 1 base, with 6 bases lying between them. Looked up from germline, CDR1 is MNHEY and CDR2 is SVGAGI. The CDR3 reads CASSYVYSGNTIYF. The CDR3 DNA sequence: TGTGCCAGCAGTTACGTGTATTCTGGAAACACCATATATTTT.

The chain carries TRBV30 and TRBJ1-4; TRBD1 matches at 8 bases. Trimming took 0 bases from V and 8 from J; bases not matched to a gene: 5. CDR1 and CDR2 (germline): GTSNPN, SVGIG (reference sequence). The CDR3 spans 14 residues. This chain's CDR3 is CAWSVTGGGEKLFF. CDR3 DNA: TGTGCCTGGAGTGTAACAGGGGGAGGAGAAAAACTGTTTTTT.

The CDR3 DNA reads TGCGCCAGCAGAGACCGGGACTTCACAGATACGCAGTATTTT. This encodes CASRDRDFTDTQYF. The J gene is TRBJ2-3, the V gene TRBV5-1; TRBD2 is a possible D gene (6 bases). The germline gives CDR1 SGHRS, CDR2 YFSETQ. Trimming stripped 5 bases from V and 2 bases from J, with 12 bases between. This CDR3 has 14 amino acids.

The gene calls are TRBV11-2 and TRBJ1-1; D may be TRBD1 (5 bases). V was trimmed by 3 bases and J by 6 bases, leaving 14 bases between them. Germline V lookup: CDR1 SGHAT, CDR2 FQNNGV. This CDR3 spans 14 amino acids. The CDR3 DNA sequence: TGTGCCAGCAGCTTTTTGTCGGGGGACTCTGAAGCTTTCTTT. The encoded protein is CASSFLSGDSEAFF.

The V gene is TRBV7-3, the J gene TRBJ2-2, with TRBD1 identical over 7 bases. This CDR3 is 14 amino acids long. CDR1 and CDR2 (germline): SGHTA, FQGTGA. J lost 4 bases, V lost 6 bases, and 5 bases had no gene match. CDR3 sequence: CASSRTGGTGELFF. The DNA of the CDR3 is TGTGCCAGCAGTCGGACAGGAGGCACCGGGGAGCTGTTTTTT.

CDR3 amino acids: CASSLGAGREQFF. As DNA, the CDR3 is TGTGCCAGCAGTTTAGGGGCGGGGCGAGAGCAGTTCTTC. The chain recombines TRBV28 with TRBJ2-1; maybe TRBD2 (6 bases). Trimming took 2 bases from V and 10 from J, leaving 12 bases between them. Per the germline V gene, CDR1 is MDHEN and CDR2 is SYDVKM. The CDR3 loop spans 13 amino acids. The variable domain in full, completed from reference TRBV28 and TRBJ2-1, reads DVKVTQSSRYLVKRTGEKVFLECVQDMDHENMFWYRQDPGLGLRLIYFSYDVKMKEKGDIPEGYSVSREKKERFSLILESASTNQTSMYLCASSLGAGREQFFGPGTRLTVL.

This rearrangement joins TRBV12-5 to TRBJ2-7; tentative D call: TRBD2 (6 bases). V was cut by 6 bases and J by 7 bases, with 25 bases left in between. The CDR3 has 16 residues. CDR1 is LGHNT and CDR2 is FRNRAP in the germline V gene. The CDR3 is CASGSTPTLATTEQYF. The CDR3 nucleotides read TGTGCTAGTGGATCAACCCCAACCCTAGCGACGACGGAGCAGTACTTC.

The V and J genes are TRBV28 and TRBJ2-7; TRBD2 matches 7 bases. V lost 4 bases, J lost 6 bases, and 12 bases stayed unmatched. Germline CDR1 MDHEN, CDR2 SYDVKM. The CDR3 spans 15 residues. Here the CDR3 DNA reads TGTGCCAGCAGTTATGGCGGGAGTCTAGTAGGCGAGCAGTACTTC. Protein: CASSYGGSLVGEQYF.

The rearrangement joins TRBV5-1 to TRBJ2-1; D may be TRBD2 (5 bases). The germline gives CDR1 SGHRS, CDR2 YFSETQ. CDR3 length equals 13 residues. V lost 2 bases and J 7 bases, leaving 10 bases between the germline ends. For the CDR3, the DNA is TGCGCCAGCAGCTTATCCAGAGGGAATGAGCAGTTCTTC. Amino acids: CASSLSRGNEQFF.

The V gene is TRBV7-9, the J gene TRBJ2-1; the match to TRBD1 covers 7 bases. V lost 0 bases to trimming and J lost 4 bases; unmatched junction nucleotides: 3. Germline assignment: CDR1 SEHNR and CDR2 FQNEAQ (reference sequence). The CDR3 extends over 15 amino acids. CDR3 protein: CASSLATDRYNEQFF. CDR3 bases: TGTGCCAGCAGCTTAGCTACGGACAGGTACAATGAGCAGTTCTTC.

The gene calls are TRBV4-3 and TRBJ2-1; TRBD2 matches at 9 bases. CDR1 is LGHNA and CDR2 is YSLEER in the germline V gene. The CDR3 contains 19 residues. The J segment lost 5 bases and the V segment lost 0 bases, leaving 14 bases of the junction unmatched. CDR3 protein: CASSQDLSTSGRPHNEQFF. CDR3 bases: TGCGCCAGCAGCCAAGATTTATCGACTAGCGGACGGCCCCACAATGAGCAGTTCTTC.

In this sample, this clone turned up a few times. The genes are TRBV15 and TRBJ2-1; weak D call: TRBD1 (5 bases). Trimming removed 3 bases at V and 8 bases at J, with 11 bases between. The CDR3 consists of 13 residues. The V gene's germline CDR1 is LNHNV and CDR2 YYDKDF (reference sequence). The CDR3 protein is CATSRSQGYEQFF. CDR3 nucleotides: TGTGCCACCAGCAGGAGTCAGGGCTATGAGCAGTTCTTC.

The gene calls are TRBV18 and TRBJ1-1, with 7 bases matching TRBD1. CDR3 length: 14 residues. The ends lost 1 base at V and 1 base at J; junction bases unmatched: 0. Germline CDR1 is KGHSH and CDR2 is LQKENI. Here the CDR3 DNA reads TGTGCCAGCTCACCACGGACAGGGAACACTGAAGCTTTCTTT. Translation gives CASSPRTGNTEAFF. The complete variable domain, with remaining parts taken from reference TRBV18 and TRBJ1-1, reads NAGVMQNPRHLVRRRGQEARLRCSPMKGHSHVYWYRQLPEEGLKFMVYLQKENIIDESGMPKERFSAEFPKEGPSILRIQQVVRGDSAAYFCASSPRTGNTEAFFGQGTRLTVV.

The rearrangement links TRBV19 to TRBJ2-5; 8 nucleotides match TRBD1. CDR1 and CDR2 from the germline V gene are LNHDA and SQIVND (reference sequence). The junction had 2 bases not matched to a gene; V was cut back by 1 base and J by 4 bases. The CDR3 length is 14 residues. Written as DNA, the CDR3 is TGTGCCAGTAGTATAGTCACAGGGGGAGAGACCCAGTACTTC. Protein product: CASSIVTGGETQYF.

J is TRBJ2-7 and V is TRBV16; 7 bases are a match to TRBD2. V dropped 4 bases and J dropped 2; count of bases not matched to a gene: 5. CDR3 size: 14 residues. Germline CDR1 KGHSY, CDR2 FQNENV. The CDR3 protein is CASSLRDYPYEQYF. The CDR3 DNA reads as TGTGCCAGCAGCCTTCGGGACTACCCCTACGAGCAGTACTTC.

The rearrangement joins TRBV5-8 to TRBJ2-7; the match to TRBD1 covers 8 bases. V lost 4 bases and J lost 8; bases outside the gene matches: 11. The CDR3 sequence is 14 residues long. Germline V gene data show CDR1 as SGHTS and CDR2 as YDEGEE. CDR3 sequence reads: CASSRRDRPIKQYF. Here the CDR3 DNA reads TGTGCCAGCAGCCGTCGGGACAGGCCCATTAAGCAGTACTTC.

The genes are TRBV7-8 and TRBJ2-7; TRBD2 aligns across 10 bases. V lost 3 bases, J lost 4 bases, and 3 bases stayed unmatched. Germline lookup yields CDR1 SGHVS and CDR2 FQNEAQ. The CDR3 length is 14 residues. The CDR3 DNA is TGTGCCAGCAGCTTGGGACTAGCGAAATACGAGCAGTACTTC. This gives the protein CASSLGLAKYEQYF.

The V gene is TRBV19, the J gene TRBJ1-5; D is possibly TRBD1 (6 bases). Germline CDR1 LNHDA, CDR2 SQIVND (reference sequence). This CDR3 is built from 15 residues. CDR3 region: CIKRGAGTSNQPQHF. The CDR3 nucleotides are TGTATTAAACGGGGGGCCGGGACGAGCAATCAGCCCCAGCATTTT. Looking up the rest from reference TRBV19 and TRBJ1-5 gives the full variable domain: DGGITQSPKYLFRKEGQNVTLSCEQNLNHDAMYWYRQDPGQGLRLIYYSQIVNDFQKGDIAEGYSVSREKKESFPLTVTSAQKNPTAFYLCIKRGAGTSNQPQHFGDGTRLSIL.

This chain connects TRBV7-2 to TRBJ2-1; 10 positions agree with TRBD2. V lost 5 bases and J lost 5; bases outside the gene matches: 6. Germline V lookup: CDR1 SGHTA, CDR2 FQGNSA. The CDR3 spans 15 residues. This CDR3 is CASSATSGANNEQFF. The CDR3 DNA is TGTGCCAGCAGCGCAACTAGCGGGGCCAACAATGAGCAGTTCTTC.

The chain recombines TRBV5-1 with TRBJ1-1; 7 bases fit TRBD1. Germline V gene data show CDR1 as SGHRS and CDR2 as YFSETQ. V lost 6 bases and J lost 5; bases outside the gene matches: 4. This CDR3 has 12 amino acids. This CDR3 reads CASNQGGTEAFF. CDR3 nucleotides: TGCGCCAGCAACCAGGGGGGAACTGAAGCTTTCTTT. The full variable domain, with the rest looked up from reference TRBV5-1 and TRBJ1-1, is KAGVTQTPRYLIKTRGQQVTLSCSPISGHRSVSWYQQTPGQGLQFLFEYFSETQRNKGNFPGRFSGRQFSNSRSEMNVSTLELGDSALYLCASNQGGTEAFFGQGTRLTVV.